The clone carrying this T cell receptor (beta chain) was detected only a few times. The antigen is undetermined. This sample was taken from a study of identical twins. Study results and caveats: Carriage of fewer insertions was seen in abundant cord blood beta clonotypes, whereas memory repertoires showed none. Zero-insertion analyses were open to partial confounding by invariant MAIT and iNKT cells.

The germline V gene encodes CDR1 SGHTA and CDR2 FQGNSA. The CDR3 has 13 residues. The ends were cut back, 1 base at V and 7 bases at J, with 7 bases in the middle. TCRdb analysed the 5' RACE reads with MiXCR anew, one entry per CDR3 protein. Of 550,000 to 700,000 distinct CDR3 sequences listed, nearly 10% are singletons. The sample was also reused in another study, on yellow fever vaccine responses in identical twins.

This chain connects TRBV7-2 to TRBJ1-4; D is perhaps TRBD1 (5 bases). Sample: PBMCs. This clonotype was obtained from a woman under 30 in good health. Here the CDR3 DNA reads TGTGCCAGCAGCTTAGGCAGGGTTGAAAAACTGTTTTTT. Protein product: CASSLGRVEKLFF. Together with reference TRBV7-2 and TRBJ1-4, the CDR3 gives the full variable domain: GAGVSQSPSNKVTEKGKDVELRCDPISGHTALYWYRQSLGQGLEFLIYFQGNSAPDKSGLPSDRFSAERTGGSVSTLTIQRTQQEDSAVYLCASSLGRVEKLFFGSGTQLSVL.